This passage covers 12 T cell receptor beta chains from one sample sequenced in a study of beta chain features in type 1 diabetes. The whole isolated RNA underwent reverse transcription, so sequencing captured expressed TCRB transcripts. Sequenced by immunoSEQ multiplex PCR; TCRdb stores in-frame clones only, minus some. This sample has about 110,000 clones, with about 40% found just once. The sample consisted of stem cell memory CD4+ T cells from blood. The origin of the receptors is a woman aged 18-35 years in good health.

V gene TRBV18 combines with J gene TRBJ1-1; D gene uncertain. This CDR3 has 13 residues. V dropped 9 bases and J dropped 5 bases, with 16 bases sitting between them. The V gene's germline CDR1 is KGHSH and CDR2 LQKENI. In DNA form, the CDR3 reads TGTGCCAGTTCTCACCGTGTCCAGACTGAAGCTTTCTTT. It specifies CASSHRVQTEAFF. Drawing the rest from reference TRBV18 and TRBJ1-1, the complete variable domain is NAGVMQNPRHLVRRRGQEARLRCSPMKGHSHVYWYRQLPEEGLKFMVYLQKENIIDESGMPKERFSAEFPKEGPSILRIQQVVRGDSAAYFCASSHRVQTEAFFGQGTRLTVV.

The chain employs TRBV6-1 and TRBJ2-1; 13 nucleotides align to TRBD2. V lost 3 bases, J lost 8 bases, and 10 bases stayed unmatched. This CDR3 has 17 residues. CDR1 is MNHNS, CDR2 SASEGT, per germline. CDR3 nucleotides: TGTGCCAGCAGTGACGCAAGACTAGCGGGAGGAGGGTATGAGCAGTTCTTC. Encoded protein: CASSDARLAGGGYEQFF.

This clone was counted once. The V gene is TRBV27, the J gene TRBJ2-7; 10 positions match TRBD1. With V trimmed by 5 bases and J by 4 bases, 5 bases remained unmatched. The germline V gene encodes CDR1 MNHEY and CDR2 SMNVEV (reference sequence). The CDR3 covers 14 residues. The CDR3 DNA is TGTGCCAGCAGTACCCGGACAGGGGGATACGAGCAGTACTTC. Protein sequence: CASSTRTGGYEQYF.

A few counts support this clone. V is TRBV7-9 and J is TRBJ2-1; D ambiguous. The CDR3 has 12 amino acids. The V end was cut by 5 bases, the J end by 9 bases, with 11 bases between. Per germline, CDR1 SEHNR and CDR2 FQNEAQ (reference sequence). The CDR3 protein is CASSLTPTEQFF. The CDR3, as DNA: TGTGCCAGCAGCCTTACTCCTACTGAGCAGTTCTTC.

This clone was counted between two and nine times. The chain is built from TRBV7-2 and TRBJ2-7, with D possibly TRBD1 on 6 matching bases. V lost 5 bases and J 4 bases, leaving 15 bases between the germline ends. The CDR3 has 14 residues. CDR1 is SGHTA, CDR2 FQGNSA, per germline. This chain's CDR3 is CASSLTGFWYEQYF. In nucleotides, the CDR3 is TGTGCCAGCAGCCTAACAGGGTTTTGGTACGAGCAGTACTTC. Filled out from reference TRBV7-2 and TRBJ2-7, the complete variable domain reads GAGVSQSPSNKVTEKGKDVELRCDPISGHTALYWYRQSLGQGLEFLIYFQGNSAPDKSGLPSDRFSAERTGGSVSTLTIQRTQQEDSAVYLCASSLTGFWYEQYFGPGTRLTVT.

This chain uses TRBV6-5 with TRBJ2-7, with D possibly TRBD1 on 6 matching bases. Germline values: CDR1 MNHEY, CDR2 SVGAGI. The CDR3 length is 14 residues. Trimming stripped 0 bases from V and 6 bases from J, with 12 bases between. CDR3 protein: CASSYSGQAGEQYF. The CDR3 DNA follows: TGTGCCAGCAGTTACTCGGGACAAGCTGGCGAGCAGTACTTC.

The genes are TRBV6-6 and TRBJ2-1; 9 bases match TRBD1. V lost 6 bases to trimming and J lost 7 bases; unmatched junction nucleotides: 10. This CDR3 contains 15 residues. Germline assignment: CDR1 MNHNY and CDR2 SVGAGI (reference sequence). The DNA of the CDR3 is TGTGCCAGCAGAACGAGGGACAGGGTAGGGAATGAGCAGTTCTTC. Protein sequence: CASRTRDRVGNEQFF.

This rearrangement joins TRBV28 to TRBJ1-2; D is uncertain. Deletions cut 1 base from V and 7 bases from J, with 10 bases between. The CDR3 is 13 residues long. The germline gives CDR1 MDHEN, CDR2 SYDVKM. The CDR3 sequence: CASSLLSVAGYTF. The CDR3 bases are TGTGCCAGCAGTTTATTATCTGTGGCTGGCTACACCTTC.

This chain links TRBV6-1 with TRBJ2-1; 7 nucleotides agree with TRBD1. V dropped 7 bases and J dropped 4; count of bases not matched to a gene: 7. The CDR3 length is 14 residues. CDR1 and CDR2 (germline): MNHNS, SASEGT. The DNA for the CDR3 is TGTGCCAGCACTCCGTTGACAGGGTACAATGAGCAGTTCTTC. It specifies CASTPLTGYNEQFF.

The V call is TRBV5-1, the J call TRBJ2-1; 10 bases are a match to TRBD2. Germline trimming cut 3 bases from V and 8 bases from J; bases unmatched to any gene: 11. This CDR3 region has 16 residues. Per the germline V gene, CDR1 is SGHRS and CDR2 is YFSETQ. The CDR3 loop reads CASSWRPSGSRDEQFF. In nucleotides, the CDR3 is TGCGCCAGCAGCTGGCGACCTAGCGGGAGTAGGGATGAGCAGTTCTTC.

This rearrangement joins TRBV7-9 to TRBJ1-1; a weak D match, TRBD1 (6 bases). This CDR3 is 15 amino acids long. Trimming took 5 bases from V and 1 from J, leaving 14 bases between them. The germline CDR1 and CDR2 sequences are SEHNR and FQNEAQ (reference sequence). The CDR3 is CASSTYPDRNTEAFF. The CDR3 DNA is TGTGCCAGCAGCACCTACCCGGACAGGAACACTGAAGCTTTCTTT.

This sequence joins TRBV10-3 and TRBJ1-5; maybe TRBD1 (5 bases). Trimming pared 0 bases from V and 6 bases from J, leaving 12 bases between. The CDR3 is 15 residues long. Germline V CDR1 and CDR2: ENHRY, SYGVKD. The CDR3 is CAISESAGKGQPQHF. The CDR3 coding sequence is TGTGCCATCAGTGAGTCAGCAGGGAAGGGTCAGCCCCAGCATTTT.